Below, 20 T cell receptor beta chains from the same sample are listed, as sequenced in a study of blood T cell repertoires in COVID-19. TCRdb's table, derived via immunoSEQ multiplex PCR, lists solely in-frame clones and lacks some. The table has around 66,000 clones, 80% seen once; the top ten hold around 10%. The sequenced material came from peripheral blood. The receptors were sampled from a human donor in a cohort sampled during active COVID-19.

The DNA of the CDR3 is TGTGCCAGTAGTACAGGGTTTGCCTATGGCTACACCTTC. The encoded protein is CASSTGFAYGYTF. The genes are TRBV19 and TRBJ1-2; TRBD1 might be the D (5 bases). V was cut by 4 bases and J by 4 bases, with 10 bases left in between. This CDR3 is built from 13 residues. Per germline, CDR1 LNHDA and CDR2 SQIVND (reference sequence).

DNA for the CDR3: TGCGCCAGCAGCCAGGGGGCCTACGAGCAGTACTTC. It is translated as CASSQGAYEQYF. The chain has TRBV5-1 and TRBJ2-7, with 7 positions matching TRBD1. Germline CDR1 and CDR2: SGHRS and YFSETQ. The V and J ends lost 4 bases and 2 bases, in that order; junction bases with no gene match: 0. The CDR3 covers 12 residues.

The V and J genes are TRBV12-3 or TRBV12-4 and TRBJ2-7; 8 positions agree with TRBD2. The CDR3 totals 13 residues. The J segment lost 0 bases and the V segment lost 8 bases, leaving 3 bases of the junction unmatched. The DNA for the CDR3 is TGTGCCAGCGGACTAGCCGGCTCCTACGAGCAGTACTTC. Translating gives CASGLAGSYEQYF.

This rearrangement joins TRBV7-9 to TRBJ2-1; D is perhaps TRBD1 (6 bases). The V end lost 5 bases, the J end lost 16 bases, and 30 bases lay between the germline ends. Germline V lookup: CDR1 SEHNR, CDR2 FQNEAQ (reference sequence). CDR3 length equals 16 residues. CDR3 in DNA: TGTGCCAGCAGCCCTCTGATCGGACCGGATGGGGGCTCTTTCTTCTTC. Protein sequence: CASSPLIGPDGGSFFF.

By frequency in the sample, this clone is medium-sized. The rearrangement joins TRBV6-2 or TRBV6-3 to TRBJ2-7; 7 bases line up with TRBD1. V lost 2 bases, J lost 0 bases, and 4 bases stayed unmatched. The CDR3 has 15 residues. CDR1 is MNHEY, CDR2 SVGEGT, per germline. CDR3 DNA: TGTGCCAGCAGTTACCTGGGACAGCCCTCCTACGAGCAGTACTTC. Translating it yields CASSYLGQPSYEQYF.

Written as DNA, the CDR3 is TGTGCCAGCAGCTCGGGACAGGTCATCCAAGAGACCCAGTACTTC. Encoded protein: CASSSGQVIQETQYF. The chain carries TRBV7-2 and TRBJ2-5; 8 bases line up with TRBD1. Trimming removed 4 bases from V and 1 base from J; junction bases left unmatched: 5. Per germline, CDR1 SGHTA and CDR2 FQGNSA. The CDR3 has 15 residues.

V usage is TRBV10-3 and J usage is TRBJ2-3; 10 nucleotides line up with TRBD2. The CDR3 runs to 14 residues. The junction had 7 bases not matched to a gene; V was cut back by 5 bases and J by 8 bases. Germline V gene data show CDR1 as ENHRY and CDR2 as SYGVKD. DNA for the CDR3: TGTGCCATCAGTCTAGCGGGGGCCCAGGGTACGCAGTATTTT. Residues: CAISLAGAQGTQYF.

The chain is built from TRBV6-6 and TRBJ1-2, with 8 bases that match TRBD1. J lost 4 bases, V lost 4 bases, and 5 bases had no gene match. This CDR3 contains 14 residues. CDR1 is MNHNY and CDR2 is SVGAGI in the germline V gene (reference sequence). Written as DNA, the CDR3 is TGTGCCAGCAGTTCAGGGGGCCGCGGCTATGGCTACACCTTC. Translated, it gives CASSSGGRGYGYTF.

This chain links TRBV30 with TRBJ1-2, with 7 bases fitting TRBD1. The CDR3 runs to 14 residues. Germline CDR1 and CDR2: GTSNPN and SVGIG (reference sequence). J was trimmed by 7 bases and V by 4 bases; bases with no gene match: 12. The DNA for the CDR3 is TGTGCCTGGACCAAACTTAAGGGGGCGGGTGGCTACACCTTC. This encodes CAWTKLKGAGGYTF.

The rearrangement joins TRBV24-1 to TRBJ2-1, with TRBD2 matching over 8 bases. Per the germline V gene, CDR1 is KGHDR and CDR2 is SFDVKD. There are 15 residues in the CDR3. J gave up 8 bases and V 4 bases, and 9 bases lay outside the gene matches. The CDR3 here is CATSELAGRVDEQFF. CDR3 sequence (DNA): TGTGCCACCAGTGAGCTAGCGGGCCGGGTGGATGAGCAGTTCTTC.

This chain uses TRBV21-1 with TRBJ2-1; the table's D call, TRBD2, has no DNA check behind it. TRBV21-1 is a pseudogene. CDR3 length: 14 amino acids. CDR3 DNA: TGTGCCAGCAGCAGAGGACTAGCGGGCATGATACAGGTCTTC. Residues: CASSRGLAGMIQVF.

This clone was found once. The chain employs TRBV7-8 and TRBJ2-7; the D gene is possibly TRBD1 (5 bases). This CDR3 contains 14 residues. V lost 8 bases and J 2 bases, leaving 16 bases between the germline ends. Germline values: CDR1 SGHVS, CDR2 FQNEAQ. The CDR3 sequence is CASCQQGSAYEQYF. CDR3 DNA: TGTGCCAGCTGCCAGCAGGGTTCCGCCTACGAGCAGTACTTC.

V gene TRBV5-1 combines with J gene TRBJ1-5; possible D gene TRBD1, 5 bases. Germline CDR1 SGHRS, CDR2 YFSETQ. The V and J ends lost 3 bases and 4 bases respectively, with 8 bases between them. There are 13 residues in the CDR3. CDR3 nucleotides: TGCGCCAGCAGCTACTCAGGGAATCAGCCCCAGCATTTT. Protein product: CASSYSGNQPQHF.

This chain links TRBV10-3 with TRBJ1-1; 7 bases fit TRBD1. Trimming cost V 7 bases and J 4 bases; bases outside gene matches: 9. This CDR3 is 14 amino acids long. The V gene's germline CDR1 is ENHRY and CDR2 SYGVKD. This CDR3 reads CAITTGALGTEAFF. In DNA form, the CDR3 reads TGTGCCATCACTACAGGGGCTTTGGGCACTGAAGCTTTCTTT.

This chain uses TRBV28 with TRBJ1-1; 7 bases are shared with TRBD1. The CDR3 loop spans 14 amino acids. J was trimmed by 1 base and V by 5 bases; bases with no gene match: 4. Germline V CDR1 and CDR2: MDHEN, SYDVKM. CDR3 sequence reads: CASSLWTGNTEAFF. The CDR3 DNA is TGTGCCAGCAGTCTTTGGACAGGGAACACTGAAGCTTTCTTT.

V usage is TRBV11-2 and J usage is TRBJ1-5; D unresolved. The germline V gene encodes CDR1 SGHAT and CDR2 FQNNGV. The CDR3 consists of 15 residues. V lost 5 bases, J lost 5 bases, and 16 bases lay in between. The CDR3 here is CASSLGVGSDQPQHF. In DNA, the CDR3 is TGTGCCAGCAGCCTCGGGGTGGGCAGCGATCAGCCCCAGCATTTT.

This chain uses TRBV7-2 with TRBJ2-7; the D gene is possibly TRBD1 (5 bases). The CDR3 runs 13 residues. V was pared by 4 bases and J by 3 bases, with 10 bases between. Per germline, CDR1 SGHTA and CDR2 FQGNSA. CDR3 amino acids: CASSSRQYYEQYF. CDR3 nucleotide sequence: TGTGCCAGCAGCTCCAGACAGTACTACGAGCAGTACTTC. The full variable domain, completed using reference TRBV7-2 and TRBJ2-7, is GAGVSQSPSNKVTEKGKDVELRCDPISGHTALYWYRQSLGQGLEFLIYFQGNSAPDKSGLPSDRFSAERTGGSVSTLTIQRTQQEDSAVYLCASSSRQYYEQYFGPGTRLTVT.

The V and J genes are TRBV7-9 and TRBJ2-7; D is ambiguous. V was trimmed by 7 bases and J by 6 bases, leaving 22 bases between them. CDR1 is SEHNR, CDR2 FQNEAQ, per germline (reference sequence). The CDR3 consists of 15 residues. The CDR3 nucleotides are TGTGCCAGCACTGGGCTTTCAGCCCCCCTATTCGAGCAGTACTTC. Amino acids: CASTGLSAPLFEQYF. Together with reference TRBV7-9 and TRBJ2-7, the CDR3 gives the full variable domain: DTGVSQNPRHKITKRGQNVTFRCDPISEHNRLYWYRQTLGQGPEFLTYFQNEAQLEKSRLLSDRFSAERPKGSFSTLEIQRTEQGDSAMYLCASTGLSAPLFEQYFGPGTRLTVT.

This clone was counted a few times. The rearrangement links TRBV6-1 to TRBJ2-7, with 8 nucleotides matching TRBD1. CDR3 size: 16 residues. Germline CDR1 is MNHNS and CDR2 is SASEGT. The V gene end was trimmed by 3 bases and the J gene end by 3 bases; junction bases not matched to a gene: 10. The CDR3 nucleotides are TGTGCCAGCAGTGATCCTCGGGGACAGGTTAACTACGAGCAGTACTTC. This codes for CASSDPRGQVNYEQYF.

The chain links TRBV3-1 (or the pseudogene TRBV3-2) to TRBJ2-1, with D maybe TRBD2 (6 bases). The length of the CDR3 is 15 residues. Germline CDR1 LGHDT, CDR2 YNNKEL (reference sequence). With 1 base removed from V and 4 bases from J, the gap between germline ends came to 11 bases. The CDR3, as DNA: TGTGCCAGCAGCCAAGTAACGGGAGAATACAATGAGCAGTTCTTC. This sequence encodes CASSQVTGEYNEQFF.